Sequencing of this TCR beta chain was carried out in a study of PD-L1 blockade in urothelial cancer. Study-wide context: Analyses were performed on blood at 3 weeks after treatment start (the second dose) and at 6 weeks. A median of roughly 150,000 T cells was found in the blood samples.

Synthetic spike-ins, TCR analog templates, were added into each PCR. Some clones are missing from TCRdb's copy, which holds only in-frame ones; the method was immunoSEQ multiplex PCR. The profile shows under 40,000 clones, roughly 90% of them singletons. CDR3 length equals 14 residues. Trimming removed 4 bases at V and 7 bases at J, with 17 bases between. Germline V CDR1 and CDR2: MNHNY, SVGAGI (reference sequence). Whole-study findings and limits: Tumor-associated clones in the blood of durable-benefit patients grew more at 3 weeks.

A word on this clone: Antigen: not known.

The rearrangement joins TRBV6-6 to TRBJ2-7, with D perhaps TRBD2 (6 bases). Here the sequenced sample was PBMCs, taken around atezolizumab (anti-PD-L1) treatment. This clonotype originated in a man aged 70-80 years with urothelial cancer. CDR3 in DNA: TGTGCCAGCAGTTCGGTTACGGGGGTCAGTGAGCAGTACTTC. Protein product: CASSSVTGVSEQYF.